Listed below are T cell receptor beta chains from one sample, sequenced in a study of blood T cell repertoires in COVID-19. Only in-frame clones appear in the TCRdb table, and some are missing; sequencing was by immunoSEQ multiplex PCR. The sample lists fewer than 350,000 clones, approximately 85% seen once, with roughly 7.8% in the top ten. Sequenced input: peripheral blood. The receptors were gathered from a human donor in a cohort sampled during active COVID-19. The CDR3 runs from the conserved cysteine through the conserved F or W. The D gene is left open where the match is weak. Clone size is not always given. Where it is, it says once, few, many or a class for expanded clones.

d_call,cdr3_length,v_call,j_call,clone_size,cdr3_aa,cdr3_nt
TRBD1,14,TRBV11-2,TRBJ2-7,once,CASSLGQGRYEQYF,TGTGCCAGCAGCTTAGGACAGGGGAGATACGAGCAGTACTTC
TRBD1,16,TRBV2,TRBJ2-7,once,CASSERTGTGSYEQYF,TGTGCCAGCAGTGAACGGACCGGGACAGGGTCCTACGAGCAGTACTTC
NA,13,TRBV11-3,TRBJ2-5,NA,CASSDYPGETQYF,TGTGCCAGCAGCGACTACCCGGGGGAGACCCAGTACTTC
NA,13,TRBV2,TRBJ1-5,NA,CASSVVSDQPQHF,TGTGCCAGCAGTGTAGTTAGCGATCAGCCCCAGCATTTT
NA,16,TRBV2,TRBJ2-4,NA,CASSEGRRGAKNIQYF,TGTGCCAGCAGTGAAGGACGGAGGGGAGCCAAAAACATTCAGTACTTC
NA,15,TRBV6-2/TRBV6-3,TRBJ1-4,NA,CASSHHEGANEKLFF,TGTGCCAGCAGTCATCATGAGGGAGCTAATGAAAAACTGTTTTTT
TRBD2,15,TRBV27,TRBJ2-2,NA,CASRPGLAGAGELFF,TGTGCCAGCAGACCGGGACTAGCGGGGGCCGGGGAGCTGTTTTTT
NA,13,TRBV19,TRBJ1-2,NA,CASSAQLNYGYTF,TGTGCCAGTAGTGCACAGCTTAACTATGGCTACACCTTC
NA,13,TRBV5-1,TRBJ1-2,NA,CASSLAGSYGYTF,TGCGCCAGCAGCTTAGCGGGTTCCTATGGCTACACCTTC
TRBD1,18,TRBV3-1/TRBV3-2,TRBJ1-1,NA,CASSLVGQGARRNTEAFF,TGTGCCAGCAGCCTCGTTGGACAGGGGGCGCGACGTAACACTGAAGCTTTCTTT
TRBD1,15,TRBV5-1,TRBJ1-6,NA,CASSQTGTDNSPLHF,TGCGCCAGCAGCCAAACCGGGACAGATAATTCACCCCTCCACTTT